This T cell receptor beta chain emerged from a study of CD8+ T cells in alopecia areata. Study background: Those treated were given oral tofacitinib at 5 to 10 mg twice daily.

As the sequencing template, cDNA was produced by extracting RNA and reverse transcribing it. Sequenced by immunoSEQ multiplex PCR; TCRdb stores in-frame clones only, minus some. The data show some 200,000 clones, roughly 44% seen once. The V end lost 1 base, the J end lost 7 bases, and 10 bases lay between the germline ends. Looked up from germline, CDR1 is SGHTA and CDR2 is FQGNSA. This CDR3 has 14 residues. Treatment reported: oral pan-JAK inhibitor, 5-10 mg twice daily. Sequenced here: CD4+ T cells sorted from blood, sampled at roughly week 36, from a patient treated with tofacitinib. The genes are TRBV7-2 and TRBJ1-4; D perhaps matches TRBD1 (5 bases). The clonotype was recovered from a human donor with alopecia areata. The CDR3 spells CASSLGGAGEKLFF. The CDR3 DNA is TGTGCCAGCAGCTTAGGGGGCGCCGGTGAAAAACTGTTTTTT.